Included here is one T cell receptor beta chain sequence, with context. The antigen it recognizes is unknown. Base-call qualities are not available, and no considerably larger clone is one nucleotide away. These data come from a study of T cell changes during pregnancy in multiple sclerosis (dated by TCRdb to the late 2010s). Background for the entire study: Changes in the T cell repertoire over the course of pregnancy were examined in this study in women with multiple sclerosis.

Library method: the immunoSEQ multiplex PCR assay. What TCRdb holds here is the immuneACCESS table cut down to in-frame rearrangements. Part of the clones is not present; checked against another copy, under half of the missing clones reflect an unresolved V gene, and the others are unexplained. The sample yields about 26,000 clones; about 88% were counted once. The top ten constitute around 16% of the sample. Relative to germline, V is 4 bases shorter and J is 4 bases shorter, with 19 bases between their ends. The cysteine opens and the phenylalanine closes a CDR3 of 16 amino acids. The sequence is cut down to CDR3 DNA, 48 bases in frame from base 1. From the germline V gene, CDR1 is MDHEN and CDR2 is SYDVKM.

The sequenced sample was CD8+ T cells from peripheral blood mononuclear cells, obtained in the second trimester of pregnancy. The sequence derives from a female donor with multiple sclerosis, enrolled in a pregnancy study. The receptor chain draws on TRBV28 and TRBJ1-2; TRBD1 is a weak D gene call, 5 bases matching. In nucleotide form, the sequence is TGTGCCAGCAGTTATCCAGGAGGGACCGAACTCTATGGCTACACCTTC. The encoded protein is CASSYPGGTELYGYTF.